This T cell receptor (beta chain) was documented in a study of identical twins. Overall study results and limits: While abundant cord blood beta clonotypes carried fewer insertions, memory repertoires showed no such pattern. Among beta out-of-frame sequences, excess sharing between twins appeared weaker.

A remark on this clonotype: The antigen is not known. One junction end does not reproduce the germline sequence, and a read error may be involved.

CDR3 size: 11 residues. Per germline, CDR1 MNHEY and CDR2 SVGAGI. Unique molecular identifiers were present on the cDNA, which also gained a universal primer site by template switching. TCRdb reprocessed the 5' RACE reads via MiXCR and lists one record per CDR3 protein. The sample has just over 450,000 distinct CDR3 sequences, 12% to 15% seen once. These data are also associated with another study on yellow fever vaccine responses in identical twins. That source notes: Twins' vaccine T cell responses were reported to seem partly convergent and partly personalized.

Sample: CD4+ T cells sorted from blood. The chain links TRBV6-5 to TRBJ1-1; TRBD1 matches 7 bases. The sequence derives from a woman under 30 in good health. CDR3 region: CTSARGGEAFF. CDR3 sequence (DNA): TGTACCAGCGCAAGAGGGGGCGAAGCTTTCTTT.